The 4 T cell receptor beta chains listed next were all sequenced from one sample in a study of CD8 T cells in ankylosing spondylitis. Findings and caveats of the study: Typical of ankylosing spondylitis blood, it appeared, was a TCR beta motif of roughly eight highly homologous variants.

No antigen has been assigned to these receptors. TCRdb re-called the 5' RACE reads with MiXCR, one entry per CDR3 protein. The sample includes some 800,000 distinct CDR3 sequences, approximately 12% seen only once; the top ten take about 0.49%. The sample taken for sequencing was blood, either unsorted or a sorted T cell fraction (not recorded which). These receptors all come from a male donor with ankylosing spondylitis.

The sample holds a few counts of this clonotype. The chain employs TRBV20-1 and TRBJ2-7, with TRBD2 as a possible D gene (5 bases). Trimming removed 3 bases at V and 1 base at J, with 13 bases between. Germline loops: CDR1 DFQATT, CDR2 SNEGSKA (reference sequence). This CDR3 region has 14 residues. The CDR3 is CSASRRGLSYEQYF. Here the CDR3 DNA reads TGCAGTGCTAGTAGAAGAGGGCTTTCCTACGAGCAGTACTTC.

The CDR3 nucleotides read TGCAGCGTTGAGGTCAGCCCCCAAAGGCTGTTTTTT. Protein sequence: CSVEVSPQRLFF. The chain is built from TRBV29-1 and TRBJ1-4; D unresolved. The germline V gene has CDR1 SQVTM and CDR2 ANQGSEA. V was pared by 3 bases and J by 14 bases, with 16 bases between. This CDR3 is 12 amino acids long.

This clonotype was counted a few times. The rearrangement uses TRBV20-1 and TRBJ2-3, with a tentative D call TRBD1 (5 bases). V was shortened by 0 bases and J by 2 bases, with 15 bases between the two germline ends. The germline CDR1 and CDR2 sequences are DFQATT and SNEGSKA (reference sequence). This CDR3 has 16 amino acids. CDR3: CSARERGLGATDTQYF. The CDR3 nucleotides are TGCAGTGCTAGAGAAAGGGGTCTAGGGGCCACAGATACGCAGTATTTT.

The chain has TRBV10-3 and TRBJ1-1; D ambiguous. Trimming removed 2 bases at V and 5 bases at J, with 9 bases between. CDR1 ENHRY and CDR2 SYGVKD come from the germline V gene. The CDR3 has 13 amino acids. The CDR3, as DNA: TGTGCCATCAGTGAGAGGAGGGTAACTGAAGCTTTCTTT. It specifies CAISERRVTEAFF.